The entry below gives a single T cell receptor beta chain sequence along with its context. Its antigen is not known. CDR1 is SGHRS and CDR2 is YFSETQ in the germline V gene. The CDR3 runs 15 residues. The ends were cut back, 0 bases at V and 1 base at J, with 11 bases in the middle. The primer mix had 60 Vbeta and 13 Jbeta primers. TCRdb's table, derived via immunoSEQ multiplex PCR, lists solely in-frame clones and lacks some. This table holds 110,000 to 150,000 clones, around 84% found once. These data come from a study of cytomegalovirus exposure and HLA in healthy donors. Regarding the study as a whole: Prior analysis indicated that the majority of TCR beta V segments exhibited productivity approximately 87% or approximately 30% of the time. HLA restriction was apparent for most CMV-associated TCR beta chains in a later analysis.

The TCR sequence derives from a boy aged 2 to 10 in good health and CMV-seronegative. V gene TRBV5-1 combines with J gene TRBJ2-7, with D maybe TRBD1 (6 bases). Sample: PBMCs. The CDR3, as DNA: TGCGCCAGCAGCTTGGCCTCAGGGGCGTCCTACGAGCAGTACTTC. Protein product: CASSLASGASYEQYF.